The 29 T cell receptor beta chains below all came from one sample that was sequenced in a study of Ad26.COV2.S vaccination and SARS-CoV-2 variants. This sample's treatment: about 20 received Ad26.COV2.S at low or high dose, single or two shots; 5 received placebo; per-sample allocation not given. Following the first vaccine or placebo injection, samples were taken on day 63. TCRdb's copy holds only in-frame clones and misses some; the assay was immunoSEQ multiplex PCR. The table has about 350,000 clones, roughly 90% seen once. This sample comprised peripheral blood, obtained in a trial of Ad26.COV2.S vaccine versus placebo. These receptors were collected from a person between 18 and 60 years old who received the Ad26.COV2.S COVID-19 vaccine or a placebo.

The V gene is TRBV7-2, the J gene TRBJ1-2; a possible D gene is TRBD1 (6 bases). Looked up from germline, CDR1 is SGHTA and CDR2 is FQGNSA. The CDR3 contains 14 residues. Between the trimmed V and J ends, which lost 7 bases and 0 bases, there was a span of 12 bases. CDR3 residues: CASNQQGPNYGYTF. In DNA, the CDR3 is TGTGCCAGCAACCAACAGGGTCCTAACTATGGCTACACCTTC.

CDR3 nucleotide sequence: TGTGCCAGCACTCCTAGAATCGGCGGTCGGGGCAATGAGCAGTTCTTC. Protein product: CASTPRIGGRGNEQFF. This chain uses TRBV28 with TRBJ2-1; D is perhaps TRBD2 (5 bases). V was shortened by 7 bases and J by 6 bases, with 22 bases between the two germline ends. CDR3 length: 16 residues. Germline CDR1 is MDHEN and CDR2 is SYDVKM.

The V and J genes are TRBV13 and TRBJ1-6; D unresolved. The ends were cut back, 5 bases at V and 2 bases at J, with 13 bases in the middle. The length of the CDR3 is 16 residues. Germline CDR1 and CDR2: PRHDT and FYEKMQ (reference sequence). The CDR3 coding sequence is TGTGCCAGCAGCCAGTCGGCGAACGCCTATAATTCACCCCTCCACTTT. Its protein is CASSQSANAYNSPLHF.

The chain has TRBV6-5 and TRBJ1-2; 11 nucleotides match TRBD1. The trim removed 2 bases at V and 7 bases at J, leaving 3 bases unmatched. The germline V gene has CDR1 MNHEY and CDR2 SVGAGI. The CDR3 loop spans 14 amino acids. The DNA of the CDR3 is TGTGCCAGCAGTTACGACGGACAGGGGGCTGGCTACACCTTC. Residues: CASSYDGQGAGYTF.

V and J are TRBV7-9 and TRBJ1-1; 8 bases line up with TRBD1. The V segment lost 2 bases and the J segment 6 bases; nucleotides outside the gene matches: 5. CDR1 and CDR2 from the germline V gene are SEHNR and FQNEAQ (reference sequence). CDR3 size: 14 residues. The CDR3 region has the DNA TGTGCCAGCAGCTTATGGACAGGGAGCGCTGAAGCTTTCTTT. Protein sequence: CASSLWTGSAEAFF.

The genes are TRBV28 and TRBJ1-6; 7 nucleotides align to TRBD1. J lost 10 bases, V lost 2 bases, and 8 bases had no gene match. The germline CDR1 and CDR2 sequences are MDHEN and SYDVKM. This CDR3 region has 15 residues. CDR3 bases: TGTGCCAGCAGTTTAGCGACAGGGTTAGGGTCACCCCTCCACTTT. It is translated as CASSLATGLGSPLHF. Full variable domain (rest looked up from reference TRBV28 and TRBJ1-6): DVKVTQSSRYLVKRTGEKVFLECVQDMDHENMFWYRQDPGLGLRLIYFSYDVKMKEKGDIPEGYSVSREKKERFSLILESASTNQTSMYLCASSLATGLGSPLHFGNGTRLTVT.

CDR3 in amino acids: CASSQGQGGRSYEQYF. In DNA, the CDR3 is TGTGCCAGCTCACAGGGACAGGGGGGAAGGTCCTACGAGCAGTACTTC. The V gene is TRBV18, the J gene TRBJ2-7; TRBD1 agrees at 11 bases. Trimming removed 4 bases from V and 1 base from J; junction bases left unmatched: 6. The CDR3 spans 16 residues. Germline CDR1 and CDR2: KGHSH and LQKENI.

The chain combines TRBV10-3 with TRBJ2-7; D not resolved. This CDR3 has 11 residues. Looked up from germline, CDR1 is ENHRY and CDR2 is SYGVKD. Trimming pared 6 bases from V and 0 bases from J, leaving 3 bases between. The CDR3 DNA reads TGTGCCATCAGGGACTCCTACGAGCAGTACTTC. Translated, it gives CAIRDSYEQYF.

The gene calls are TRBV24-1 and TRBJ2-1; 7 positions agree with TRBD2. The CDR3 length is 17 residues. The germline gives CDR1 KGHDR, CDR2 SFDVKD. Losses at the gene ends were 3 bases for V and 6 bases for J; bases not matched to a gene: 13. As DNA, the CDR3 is TGTGCCACCAGTGATCCCCCGACTAGCCTGGGGAGCAATGAGCAGTTCTTC. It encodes CATSDPPTSLGSNEQFF.

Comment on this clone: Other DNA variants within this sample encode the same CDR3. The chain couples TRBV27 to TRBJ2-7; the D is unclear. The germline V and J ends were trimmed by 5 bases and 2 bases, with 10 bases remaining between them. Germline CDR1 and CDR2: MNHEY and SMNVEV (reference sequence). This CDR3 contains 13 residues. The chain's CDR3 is CASSPRGPYEQYF. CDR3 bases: TGTGCCAGCAGTCCTCGAGGTCCCTACGAGCAGTACTTC.

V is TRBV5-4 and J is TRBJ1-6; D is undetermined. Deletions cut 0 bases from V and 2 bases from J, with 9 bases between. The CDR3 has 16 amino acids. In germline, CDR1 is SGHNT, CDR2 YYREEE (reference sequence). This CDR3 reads CASSLAAVTYNSPLHF. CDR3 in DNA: TGTGCCAGCAGCTTGGCAGCCGTTACCTATAATTCACCCCTCCACTTT.

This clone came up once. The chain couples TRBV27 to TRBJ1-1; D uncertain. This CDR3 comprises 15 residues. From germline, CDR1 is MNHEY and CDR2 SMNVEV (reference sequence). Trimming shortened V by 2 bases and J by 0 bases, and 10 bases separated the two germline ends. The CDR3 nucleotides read TGTGCCAGCAGTTTAGGTGGCTTGGTGAACACTGAAGCTTTCTTT. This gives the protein CASSLGGLVNTEAFF.

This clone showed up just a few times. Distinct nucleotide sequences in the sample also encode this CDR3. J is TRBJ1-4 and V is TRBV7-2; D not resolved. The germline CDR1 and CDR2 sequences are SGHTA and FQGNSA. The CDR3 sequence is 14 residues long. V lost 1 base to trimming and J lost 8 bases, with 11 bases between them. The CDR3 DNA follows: TGTGCCAGCAGCTTAGTCGGAGGAGACGAAAAACTGTTTTTT. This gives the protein CASSLVGGDEKLFF. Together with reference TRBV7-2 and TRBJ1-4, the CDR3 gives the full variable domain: GAGVSQSPSNKVTEKGKDVELRCDPISGHTALYWYRQSLGQGLEFLIYFQGNSAPDKSGLPSDRFSAERTGGSVSTLTIQRTQQEDSAVYLCASSLVGGDEKLFFGSGTQLSVL.

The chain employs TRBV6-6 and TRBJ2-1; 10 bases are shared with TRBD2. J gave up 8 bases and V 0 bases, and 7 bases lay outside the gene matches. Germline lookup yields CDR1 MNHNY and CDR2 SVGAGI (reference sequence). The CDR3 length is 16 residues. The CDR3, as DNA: TGTGCCAGCAGTTACTCCCAGCGGGAGGGCAGACATGAGCAGTTCTTC. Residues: CASSYSQREGRHEQFF.

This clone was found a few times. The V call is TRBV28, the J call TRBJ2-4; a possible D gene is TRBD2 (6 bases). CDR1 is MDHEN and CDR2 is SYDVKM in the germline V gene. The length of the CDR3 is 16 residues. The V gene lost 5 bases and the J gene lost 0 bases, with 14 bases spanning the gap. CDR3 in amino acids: CASSLPSALAKNIQYF. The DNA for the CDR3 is TGTGCCAGCAGTCTACCTAGCGCCTTAGCCAAAAACATTCAGTACTTC.

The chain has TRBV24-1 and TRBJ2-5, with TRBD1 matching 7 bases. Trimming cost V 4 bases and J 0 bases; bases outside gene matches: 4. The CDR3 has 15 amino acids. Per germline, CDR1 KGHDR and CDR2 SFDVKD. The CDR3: CATSDKDRYQETQYF. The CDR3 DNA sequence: TGTGCCACCAGTGACAAGGACAGGTACCAAGAGACCCAGTACTTC.

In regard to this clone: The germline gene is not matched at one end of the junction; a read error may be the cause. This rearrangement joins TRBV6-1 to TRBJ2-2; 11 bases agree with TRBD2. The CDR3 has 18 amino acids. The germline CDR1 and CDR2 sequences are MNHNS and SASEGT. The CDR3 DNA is TGTGCCAGCAGTGAAGCACTAGCGGGAGTGGGGAACGCCGGGGAGCTGTTTTTT. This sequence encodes CASSEALAGVGNAGELFF.

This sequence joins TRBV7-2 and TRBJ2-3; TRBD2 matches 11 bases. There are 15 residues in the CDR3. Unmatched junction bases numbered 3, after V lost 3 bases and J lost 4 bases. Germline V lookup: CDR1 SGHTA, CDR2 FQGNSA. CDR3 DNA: TGTGCCAGCAGCTTTCTAGCGGGGGGCCCAGATACGCAGTATTTT. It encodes CASSFLAGGPDTQYF.

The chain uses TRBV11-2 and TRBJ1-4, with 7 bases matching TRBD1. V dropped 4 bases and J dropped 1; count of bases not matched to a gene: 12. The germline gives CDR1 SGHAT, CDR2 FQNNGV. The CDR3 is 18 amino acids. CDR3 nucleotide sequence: TGTGCCAGCAGCTCAAGACAGGGAAGAAGGAAAACTAATGAAAAACTGTTTTTT. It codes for CASSSRQGRRKTNEKLFF.

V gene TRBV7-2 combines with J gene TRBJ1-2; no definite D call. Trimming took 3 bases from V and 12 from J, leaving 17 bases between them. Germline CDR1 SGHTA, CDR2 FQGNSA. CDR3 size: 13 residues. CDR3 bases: TGTGCCAGCAGCTTCCGAACAGAAACTTCCCACACCTTC. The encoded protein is CASSFRTETSHTF.

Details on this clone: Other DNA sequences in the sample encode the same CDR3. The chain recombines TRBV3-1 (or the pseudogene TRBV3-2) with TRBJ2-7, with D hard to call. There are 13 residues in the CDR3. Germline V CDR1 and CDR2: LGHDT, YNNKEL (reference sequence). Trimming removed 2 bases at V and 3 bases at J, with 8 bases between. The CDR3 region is CASSQSLSYEQYF. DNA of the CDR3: TGTGCCAGCAGCCAAAGTCTTAGCTACGAGCAGTACTTC.

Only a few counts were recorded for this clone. The CDR3 DNA reads TGTGCCAGCTCGCCGCAGGGGAACCTCTATAATTCACCCCTCCACTTT. Its protein product is CASSPQGNLYNSPLHF. V is TRBV18 and J is TRBJ1-6; weak D call: TRBD1 (6 bases). CDR3 length: 16 residues. Germline CDR1 is KGHSH and CDR2 is LQKENI. Trimming stripped 6 bases from V and 3 bases from J, with 15 bases between.

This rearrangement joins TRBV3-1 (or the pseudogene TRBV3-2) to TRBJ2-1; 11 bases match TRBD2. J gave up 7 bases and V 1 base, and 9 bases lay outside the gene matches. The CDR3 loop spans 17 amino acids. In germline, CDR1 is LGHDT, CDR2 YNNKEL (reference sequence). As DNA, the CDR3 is TGTGCCAGCAGCCAAGCGGGGGTAGCGGGAGGGGGGAATGAGCAGTTCTTC. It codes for CASSQAGVAGGGNEQFF.

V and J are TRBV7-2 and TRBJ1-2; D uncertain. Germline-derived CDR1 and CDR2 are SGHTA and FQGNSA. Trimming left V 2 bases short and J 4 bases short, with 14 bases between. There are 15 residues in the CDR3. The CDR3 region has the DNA TGTGCCAGCAGCTTACGCGAGGAGCCCCGCTATGGCTACACCTTC. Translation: CASSLREEPRYGYTF. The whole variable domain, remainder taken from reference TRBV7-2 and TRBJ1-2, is GAGVSQSPSNKVTEKGKDVELRCDPISGHTALYWYRQSLGQGLEFLIYFQGNSAPDKSGLPSDRFSAERTGGSVSTLTIQRTQQEDSAVYLCASSLREEPRYGYTFGSGTRLTVV.

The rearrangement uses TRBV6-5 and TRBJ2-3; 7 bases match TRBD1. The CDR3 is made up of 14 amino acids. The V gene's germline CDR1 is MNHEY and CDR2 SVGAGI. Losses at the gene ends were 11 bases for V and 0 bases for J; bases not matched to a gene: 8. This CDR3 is CAVRTGESTDTQYF. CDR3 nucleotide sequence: TGTGCCGTACGTACAGGGGAAAGCACAGATACGCAGTATTTT.

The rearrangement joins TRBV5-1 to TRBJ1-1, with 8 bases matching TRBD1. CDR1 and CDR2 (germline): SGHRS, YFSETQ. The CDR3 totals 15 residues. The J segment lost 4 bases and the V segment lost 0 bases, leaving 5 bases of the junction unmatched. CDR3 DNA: TGCGCCAGCAGCTTGGCGACAGGGGAGGGCACTGAAGCTTTCTTT. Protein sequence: CASSLATGEGTEAFF.

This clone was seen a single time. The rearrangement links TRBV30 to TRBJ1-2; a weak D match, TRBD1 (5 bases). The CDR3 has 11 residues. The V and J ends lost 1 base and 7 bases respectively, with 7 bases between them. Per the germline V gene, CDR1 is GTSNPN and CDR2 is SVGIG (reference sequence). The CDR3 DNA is TGTGCCTGGAGTGGAGGGGCTGGCTACACCTTC. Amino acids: CAWSGGAGYTF.

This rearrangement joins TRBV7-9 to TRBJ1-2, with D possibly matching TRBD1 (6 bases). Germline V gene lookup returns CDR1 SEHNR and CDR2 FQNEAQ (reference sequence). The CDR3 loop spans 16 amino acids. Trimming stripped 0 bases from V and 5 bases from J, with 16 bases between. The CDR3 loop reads CASSLAGGGSLYGYTF. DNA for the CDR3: TGTGCCAGCAGCTTAGCAGGGGGTGGGTCCCTATATGGCTACACCTTC.

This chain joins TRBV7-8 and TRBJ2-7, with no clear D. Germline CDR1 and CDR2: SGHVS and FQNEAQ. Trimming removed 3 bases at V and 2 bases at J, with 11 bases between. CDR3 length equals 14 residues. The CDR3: CASSFQDGTYEQYF. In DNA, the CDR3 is TGTGCCAGCAGCTTCCAAGACGGTACCTACGAGCAGTACTTC.